The 24 T cell receptor beta chains below were found in one sample sequenced in a study of blood T cells in healthy people across ages. Alongside a J-beta primer mix, a sample-barcoded 5' primer served in a second PCR lasting 7 to 11 cycles. Each CDR3 protein is one row after TCRdb ran MiXCR on the 5' RACE reads. Among roughly 800,000 distinct CDR3 sequences listed, roughly 24% were seen once. The same sample was also used in a study of T cells of mothers and their children.

The sample was blood. The receptors were sampled from a boy aged 10-17 years in good health.

The chain joins TRBV5-1 to TRBJ2-2; D not resolved. The CDR3 is 14 residues long. CDR1 is SGHRS, CDR2 YFSETQ, per germline. The V end was cut by 5 bases, the J end by 4 bases, with 12 bases between. In nucleotides, the CDR3 is TGCGCCAGCAGAGAGGCAGCCTCCACCGGGGAGCTGTTTTTT. Translating it yields CASREAASTGELFF.

The V call is TRBV2, the J call TRBJ2-1; weak D call: TRBD2 (6 bases). The V and J ends lost 5 bases and 4 bases respectively, with 12 bases between them. The CDR3 is made up of 14 amino acids. CDR1 and CDR2 (germline): SNHLY, FYNNEI. CDR3 protein: CASSSTAGYNEQFF. The CDR3 DNA reads TGTGCCAGCAGTTCGACTGCGGGGTACAATGAGCAGTTCTTC.

This clonotype has a handful of counts. The J gene is TRBJ2-5, the V gene TRBV11-2; no clear D gene. The CDR3 runs 14 residues. Per the germline V gene, CDR1 is SGHAT and CDR2 is FQNNGV. V dropped 5 bases and J dropped 4 bases, with 14 bases sitting between them. The CDR3 DNA follows: TGTGCCAGCAGCCGCCGCGGAGACGGAGAGACCCAGTACTTC. Translated, it gives CASSRRGDGETQYF.

The chain carries TRBV6-5 and TRBJ2-7, with no clear D. The CDR3 length is 11 residues. Trimming pared 7 bases from V and 7 bases from J, leaving 11 bases between. Germline values: CDR1 MNHEY, CDR2 SVGAGI. The CDR3 bases are TGTGCCAGCACCTCGGGTCCGGAGCAGTACTTC. Protein sequence: CASTSGPEQYF.

The genes are TRBV12-3 or TRBV12-4 and TRBJ2-1; 10 bases agree with TRBD1. The CDR3 runs 18 residues. Germline trimming cut 8 bases from V and 0 bases from J; bases unmatched to any gene: 13. This CDR3 reads CASRVGQGKKDSYNEQFF. The CDR3 bases are TGTGCCAGCCGAGTGGGACAGGGGAAGAAGGACTCCTACAATGAGCAGTTCTTC.

The chain is built from TRBV7-3 and TRBJ2-5; D is possibly TRBD2 (5 bases). The V gene's germline CDR1 is SGHTA and CDR2 FQGTGA. Between the trimmed V and J ends, which lost 1 base and 5 bases, there was a span of 14 bases. The CDR3 totals 15 residues. The CDR3 nucleotides are TGTGCCAGCAGCTTAAACGGCCGGGGATGGGAGACCCAGTACTTC. It translates to CASSLNGRGWETQYF. Full variable domain (missing parts from reference TRBV7-3 and TRBJ2-5): GAGVSQTPSNKVTEKGKYVELRCDPISGHTALYWYRQSLGQGPEFLIYFQGTGAADDSGLPNDRFFAVRPEGSVSTLKIQRTERGDSAVYLCASSLNGRGWETQYFGPGTRLLVL.

The DNA of the CDR3 is TGCGCCAGCAGCTCAGCGACTAGCGGCAACCAAGAGACCCAGTACTTC. Its translation is CASSSATSGNQETQYF. The rearrangement joins TRBV5-1 to TRBJ2-5; 9 bases map to TRBD2. This CDR3 has 16 amino acids. From germline, CDR1 is SGHRS and CDR2 YFSETQ. V gave up 3 bases and J gave up 0 bases; unmatched junction bases: 6.

The J gene is TRBJ1-4, the V gene TRBV2, with D possibly matching TRBD1 (5 bases). Per germline, CDR1 SNHLY and CDR2 FYNNEI. The CDR3 extends over 15 amino acids. The ends were cut back, 4 bases at V and 5 bases at J, with 14 bases in the middle. The CDR3 coding sequence is TGTGCCAGCAGTGTTGGTGCGGGGCGGAATGAAAAACTGTTTTTT. Translated: CASSVGAGRNEKLFF.

The V gene is TRBV5-1, the J gene TRBJ1-1, with D possibly TRBD1 on 6 matching bases. V was cut by 1 base and J by 6 bases, with 13 bases left in between. This CDR3 is built from 14 residues. The V gene's germline CDR1 is SGHRS and CDR2 YFSETQ. This CDR3 is CASSLRVGTPEAFF. For the CDR3, the DNA is TGCGCCAGCAGCTTGAGGGTGGGGACACCTGAAGCTTTCTTT. Full variable domain (missing parts from reference TRBV5-1 and TRBJ1-1): KAGVTQTPRYLIKTRGQQVTLSCSPISGHRSVSWYQQTPGQGLQFLFEYFSETQRNKGNFPGRFSGRQFSNSRSEMNVSTLELGDSALYLCASSLRVGTPEAFFGQGTRLTVV.

The rearrangement links TRBV7-8 to TRBJ2-3; D remains unclear. V was shortened by 0 bases and J by 6 bases, with 10 bases between the two germline ends. Germline CDR1 reads SGHVS; CDR2 reads FQNEAQ. The CDR3 spans 14 residues. The DNA for the CDR3 is TGTGCCAGCAGCTTAGCTCCTAGTGAGGATACGCAGTATTTT. It codes for CASSLAPSEDTQYF.

This clonotype was picked up a small number of times. The chain recombines TRBV29-1 with TRBJ1-4; possibly TRBD1 for D (5 bases). Germline CDR1 and CDR2: SQVTM and ANQGSEA. The germline V and J ends were trimmed by 7 bases and 7 bases, with 16 bases remaining between them. The CDR3 sequence is 13 residues long. The CDR3 protein is CSASGIQGEKLFF. The CDR3 nucleotides are TGCAGCGCTTCAGGGATTCAGGGTGAAAAACTGTTTTTT.

In its sample, this clonotype was seen a few times. This chain links TRBV5-1 with TRBJ2-5, with D possibly being TRBD2 (6 bases). Germline V gene lookup returns CDR1 SGHRS and CDR2 YFSETQ. This CDR3 is 15 amino acids long. Trimming left V 0 bases short and J 4 bases short, with 13 bases between. The CDR3 coding sequence is TGCGCCAGCAGCTTGGCACCCCAGGGAGGAGAGACCCAGTACTTC. Protein: CASSLAPQGGETQYF.

In its sample, this clonotype was seen a few times. The junction shows a germline mismatch at one end, possibly a read error. The J gene is TRBJ1-1, the V gene TRBV6-1; TRBD1 matches at 8 bases. The CDR3 loop spans 15 amino acids. Looked up from germline, CDR1 is MNHNS and CDR2 is SASEGT. The CDR3 nucleotides read TGTGCCAGCAGGAAACAGACAGGGGCGAACACTGAAGCTCTCTTT. Translation gives CASRKQTGANTEALF.

V usage is TRBV11-1 and J usage is TRBJ1-4; D is unclear. V was pared by 5 bases and J by 7 bases, with 11 bases between. The length of the CDR3 is 13 residues. Germline CDR1 is SGHAT and CDR2 is FQDESV (reference sequence). Here the CDR3 reads CASSPPHSEKLFF. The CDR3 coding sequence is TGTGCCAGCAGCCCGCCTCACAGTGAAAAACTGTTTTTT.

J is TRBJ1-2 and V is TRBV7-9; D unresolved. Germline CDR1 and CDR2: SEHNR and FQNEAQ (reference sequence). Trimming cost V 10 bases and J 0 bases, with 12 bases left between them. The CDR3 is 13 residues long. The DNA of the CDR3 is TGTGCCACCCCGGGCCTGGCTAACTATGGCTACACCTTC. Its protein is CATPGLANYGYTF.

The table lists this clonotype with a few counts. This sequence joins TRBV3-1 and TRBJ2-5; TRBD1 aligns across 7 bases. The junction had 12 bases not matched to a gene; V was cut back by 4 bases and J by 1 base. The CDR3 has 17 residues. CDR1 is LGHDT, CDR2 YNNKEL, per germline (reference sequence). This CDR3 is CASSPNPGQTVQETQYF. The DNA of the CDR3 is TGTGCCAGCAGCCCGAACCCGGGACAGACGGTCCAAGAGACCCAGTACTTC.

The J gene is TRBJ1-1, the V gene TRBV4-2, with TRBD1 matching 7 bases. CDR3 size: 13 residues. CDR1 and CDR2 from the germline V gene are LGHNA and YNFKEQ. V gave up 4 bases and J gave up 6 bases; unmatched junction bases: 5. The CDR3 DNA reads TGTGCCAGCAGCCGGGGGACAGACCCTGAAGCTTTCTTT. This codes for CASSRGTDPEAFF.

This clonotype was counted a few times. This rearrangement joins TRBV2 to TRBJ2-5; the D call may be TRBD1 or TRBD2 (6 bases each). There are 13 residues in the CDR3. V was cut by 7 bases and J by 1 base, with 10 bases left in between. CDR1 is SNHLY, CDR2 FYNNEI, per germline. For the CDR3, the DNA is TGTGCCAGCAAACGGGGGCTCCAAGAGACCCAGTACTTC. Its protein is CASKRGLQETQYF.

This chain uses TRBV3-1 with TRBJ2-7; a weak D match, TRBD2 (5 bases). The CDR3 has 14 amino acids. V was shortened by 4 bases and J by 3 bases, with 13 bases between the two germline ends. CDR1 is LGHDT, CDR2 YNNKEL, per germline (reference sequence). CDR3 nucleotide sequence: TGTGCCAGCAGCCGAGTTTTGGGGAGCTACGAGCAGTACTTC. Its translation is CASSRVLGSYEQYF.

The V call is TRBV5-4, the J call TRBJ2-3; D unclear. The CDR3 sequence is 15 residues long. Between the trimmed V and J ends, which lost 2 bases and 5 bases, there was a span of 15 bases. Germline V CDR1 and CDR2: SGHNT, YYREEE (reference sequence). CDR3 region: CASSLDKTLRDTQYF. CDR3 in DNA: TGTGCCAGCAGCTTAGACAAAACCCTCAGAGATACGCAGTATTTT.

The chain recombines TRBV6-2 or TRBV6-3 with TRBJ2-3, with D possibly matching TRBD1 (5 bases). This CDR3 has 14 amino acids. Germline lookup yields CDR1 MNHEY and CDR2 SVGEGT. Trimming took off 0 bases at V and 6 bases at J, with 10 bases between the two ends. The CDR3 loop reads CASSYSYGADTQYF. The CDR3 bases are TGTGCCAGCAGTTACTCTTATGGGGCGGATACGCAGTATTTT.

This clonotype occurred a few times. The chain couples TRBV20-1 to TRBJ2-7; D is perhaps TRBD1 or TRBD2 (5 bases each). Trimming pared 1 base from V and 3 bases from J, leaving 13 bases between. Germline V gene data show CDR1 as DFQATT and CDR2 as SNEGSKA (reference sequence). This CDR3 contains 14 residues. The CDR3 nucleotides are TGCAGTGCTAGAGTTGTGGGGACCGACTACGAGCAGTACTTC. Residues: CSARVVGTDYEQYF.

Only a few counts were recorded for this clonotype. The gene calls are TRBV7-9 and TRBJ2-2; 7 bases line up with TRBD1. CDR1 and CDR2 (germline): SEHNR, FQNEAQ (reference sequence). The CDR3 has 14 residues. Trimming removed 5 bases from V and 7 bases from J; junction bases left unmatched: 7. CDR3 sequence reads: CASSQHRGGGELFF. CDR3 DNA sequence: TGTGCCAGCAGCCAACACAGGGGCGGCGGGGAGCTGTTTTTT.

This clonotype was observed a few times. The chain joins TRBV24-1 to TRBJ1-2, with D unclear. Germline V CDR1 and CDR2: KGHDR, SFDVKD. CDR3 length: 14 amino acids. V dropped 3 bases and J dropped 4 bases, with 11 bases sitting between them. The CDR3 DNA reads TGTGCCACCAGTGATCCCCGCGGGCCCTATGGCTACACCTTC. Translated: CATSDPRGPYGYTF.